These T cell receptor beta chains were read from a single sample in a study of control samples from healthy donors and cancer patients. The assay was immunoSEQ multiplex PCR, and TCRdb's table has in-frame clones only and misses some. In the table there are about 100,000 clones, about 88% of which are singletons. Sequenced: blood. The receptors shown here come from a woman aged 45-60 years in good health. CDR3s include the opening cysteine and the closing phenylalanine or tryptophan. The D gene is left open where the match is weak. Clone size is given for some rows only: seen once, a few or many times, or a class if the clone is expanded.

d_gene	j_gene	abundance	v_gene	CDR3nt	CDR3aa
-	TRBJ2-2	-	TRBV5-1	TGCGCCAGCAGCCCGACCCTGGCGGGGGCGGGCACCGGGGAGCTGTTTTTT	CASSPTLAGAGTGELFF
-	TRBJ1-1	once	TRBV11-1	TGTGCCAGCAGCTACCAGACAGCTATAAACGAAGAAGCTTTCTTT	CASSYQTAINEEAFF
TRBD1	TRBJ1-2	-	TRBV6-5	TGTGCCAGCAGTCCCCCGGGGGACAGCTACTATGGCTACACCTTC	CASSPPGDSYYGYTF
TRBD2	TRBJ2-3	-	TRBV18	TGTGCCAGCTCACCTGGGGGGGCAGATACGCAGTATTTT	CASSPGGADTQYF
TRBD1	TRBJ1-1	-	TRBV14	TGTGCCAGCAGCCTTGCCCCGACAGGGGGGGGGACTGAAGCTTTCTTT	CASSLAPTGGGTEAFF
-	TRBJ2-1	-	TRBV9	TGTGCCAGCAGCGTCAGGCAAGACCCCTACAATGAGCAGTTCTTC	CASSVRQDPYNEQFF
TRBD2	TRBJ2-1	-	TRBV7-3	TGTGCCAGCAGCTTAAAAATGGGGACTAGCGGGGACAGAAATGAGCAGTTCTTC	CASSLKMGTSGDRNEQFF
TRBD2	TRBJ2-7	-	TRBV11-1	TGTGCCAGCAGCTCTGGGGGGGGAGCCTACGAGCAGTACTTC	CASSSGGGAYEQYF
-	TRBJ1-2	-	TRBV11-2	TGTGCCAGCAGCTCCCTCCGGGGCCCAGGGGAAGGCTACACCTTC	CASSSLRGPGEGYTF
TRBD1	TRBJ1-5	once	TRBV5-1	TGCGCCAGCAGCCCTGGACAGGGGGGACAGCCCCAGCATTTT	CASSPGQGGQPQHF
-	TRBJ1-2	-	TRBV19	TGTGCCAGTTCGGGGCGTGAGAATGGCTACACCTTC	CASSGRENGYTF
-	TRBJ1-1	-	TRBV15	TGTGCCACCAGCAGAGAAAGGGCCATGAACACTGAAGCTTTCTTT	CATSRERAMNTEAFF
TRBD1	TRBJ1-5	-	TRBV6-6	TGTGCCAGCAGCCGACAGGGGGCAAGTACGCGCAATCAGCCCCAGCATTTT	CASSRQGASTRNQPQHF
TRBD2	TRBJ2-1	-	TRBV7-9	TGTGCCAGCAGCTCTCCGGGACTAGACGTAGGTGAGCAGTTCTTC	CASSSPGLDVGEQFF
-	TRBJ2-2	-	TRBV7-3	TGTGCCAGTCGGACTACGAACACCGGGGAGCTGTTTTTT	CASRTTNTGELFF
-	TRBJ2-1	-	TRBV5-6	TGTGCCAGCAGCCCGGTCTTGGGGCGGCAGTTCTTC	CASSPVLGRQFF
-	TRBJ1-1	-	TRBV11-2	TGTGCCAGCAGCTTAAGGAACACTGAAGCTTTCTTT	CASSLRNTEAFF
-	TRBJ2-2	-	TRBV30	TGTGCCTGGAGCCGAGGGGTTACAAACACCGGGGAGCTGTTTTTT	CAWSRGVTNTGELFF
-	TRBJ1-5	-	TRBV30	TGTGCCTGGAGTGGGGCTAATCAGCCCCAGCATTTT	CAWSGANQPQHF
TRBD1	TRBJ2-1	-	TRBV29-1	TGCAGCGTTGAACAAGGACAGGGACGGAATGAGCAGTTCTTC	CSVEQGQGRNEQFF
TRBD1	TRBJ1-1	once	TRBV7-6	TGTGCCAGCAGCTTAGGGACAGGGGTCGCGAACACTGAAGCTTTCTTT	CASSLGTGVANTEAFF
-	TRBJ2-3	-	TRBV7-9	TGTGCCAGCAGTTCTATTGGGGGGTCAGATACGCAGTATTTT	CASSSIGGSDTQYF
-	TRBJ1-6	-	TRBV7-3	TGTGCCAGCAGCTTAAAAGCGATCGGGACACCTAATTCACCCCTCCACTTT	CASSLKAIGTPNSPLHF
TRBD2	TRBJ2-3	-	TRBV2	TGTGCCAGCACCGGCGGGAGAGGGGATACGCAGTATTTT	CASTGGRGDTQYF
TRBD2	TRBJ2-4	-	TRBV4-1	TGCGCCAGCAGCCAAGTTGGCGAGCGGGGGTGGATCATTCAGTACTTC	CASSQVGERGWIIQYF
TRBD1	TRBJ1-2	-	TRBV2	TGTGCCAGCTCAGGGGGGCGTTTTGGCTACACCTTC	CASSGGRFGYTF
-	TRBJ2-5	-	TRBV4-3	TGCGCCAGCAGCCAAGTATGGGATCAGGGCGGGACCCAGTACTTC	CASSQVWDQGGTQYF
TRBD1	TRBJ2-7	-	TRBV7-6	TGTGCCAGCAGCCCGGGACAGCCCTACGAGCAGTACTTC	CASSPGQPYEQYF
-	TRBJ2-3	-	TRBV4-1	TGCGCCAGCAGCCAAGTGGCCACAAACACAGATACGCAGTATTTT	CASSQVATNTDTQYF
-	TRBJ1-6	-	TRBV6-5	TGTGCCAGCAGTCCCCAGGGCTCCTATAATTCACCCCTCCACTTT	CASSPQGSYNSPLHF
-	TRBJ2-4	-	TRBV19	TGTGCCAGTAGTATAGATGGTGACATTCAGTACTTC	CASSIDGDIQYF
-	TRBJ2-1	-	TRBV5-1	TGCGCCAGTCGACCTGGGAGCATAAGTTCCTATGAGCAGTTCTTC	CASRPGSISSYEQFF
-	TRBJ2-1	-	TRBV24-1	TGTGCCACCAGTCTCTCCGGGACGACCGGCGATGAGCAGTTCTTC	CATSLSGTTGDEQFF
-	TRBJ2-2	-	TRBV24-1	TGTGCCACCAGTGATTTGGGCGGGGCGGACACCGGGGAGCTGTTTTTT	CATSDLGGADTGELFF
TRBD1	TRBJ2-7	-	TRBV18	TGTGCCAGCTCACCACTAGACAGGGACGAGCAGTACTTC	CASSPLDRDEQYF
TRBD1	TRBJ2-3	-	TRBV19	TGTGCCAGTAGGCGACAGGGCGCCACAGATACGCAGTATTTT	CASRRQGATDTQYF
-	TRBJ1-6	-	TRBV18	TGTGCCAGCTCACCTTCAGGGGTCCGGGTTGCCTATAATTCACCCCTCCACTTT	CASSPSGVRVAYNSPLHF
-	TRBJ1-4	-	TRBV27	TGTGCCAGCAGTTTATTATGGACACTCCAGAATGAAAAACTGTTTTTT	CASSLLWTLQNEKLFF
-	TRBJ1-3	-	TRBV7-9	TGTGCCAGCAGCTTACCAGAGAGGATATATTTT	CASSLPERIYF
-	TRBJ1-2	-	TRBV9	TGTGCCAGCAGCGTAGGCCGGACAGCTTCCTATGGCTACACCTTC	CASSVGRTASYGYTF
-	TRBJ1-2	-	TRBV30	TGTGCCCCCTTGAGTGCCGGGAGCGGTAACTATGGCTACACCTTC	CAPLSAGSGNYGYTF
-	TRBJ2-1	once	TRBV29-1	TGCAGCGTCCTGACCCCGACAGCGTGGAGCTCCTACAATGAGCAGTTCTTC	CSVLTPTAWSSYNEQFF
TRBD1	TRBJ2-5	-	TRBV27	TGTGCCAGCAGTGCGGGGACAGGGGGCTTGAAGACCCAGTACTTC	CASSAGTGGLKTQYF
-	TRBJ1-5	-	TRBV3-1/TRBV3-2	TGTGCCAGCAGCCAAGCTCCCCTCAATCAGCCCCAGCATTTT	CASSQAPLNQPQHF
-	TRBJ2-5	few	TRBV7-3	TGTGCCAGCAGCTTAACCTCACAGCAAGAGACCCAGTACTTC	CASSLTSQQETQYF
TRBD2	TRBJ2-1	-	TRBV6-5	TGTGCCAGCCGGGACTACAGCTCCTACAATGAGCAGTTCTTC	CASRDYSSYNEQFF
-	TRBJ1-1	-	TRBV6-5	TGTGCCAGCCGCCTTCACCTTACGAACACTGAAGCTTTCTTT	CASRLHLTNTEAFF
-	TRBJ1-2	-	TRBV18	TGTGCCAGCTCACCGCTTGAGACGACTAACTATGGCTACACCTTC	CASSPLETTNYGYTF